This note documents a single T cell receptor beta chain sequence. Its antigen is unidentified. One base away lies a much larger clone, so this may be a sequencing read error. There are 13 residues in the CDR3. CDR1 is SGHDT and CDR2 is YYEEEE in the germline V gene. The entry originates in a study of blood T cells in healthy people across ages. Study-wide results and caveats: Because donor CMV status was unknown, expanded clonotype changes were possibly confounded.

A second about 7 to 12 cycle PCR used barcoded and J-beta primers. TCRdb analysed the 5' RACE reads with MiXCR anew, one entry per CDR3 protein. The sample shows about 380,000 distinct CDR3 sequences, 45% to 60% of them seen only once. Each sample yielded at least 6 million isolated PBMCs. Total RNA amounts of at least 5.5 micrograms were extracted per sample. Sequencing used blood. The sequence was collected from a man aged 55-75 years in good health. This sequence joins TRBV5-6 and TRBJ2-4; D call uncertain. The DNA end is more similar to TRBJ2-7, so the J call may be wrong. The DNA of the CDR3 is TGTGCCAGCAGCCCCTCCCGGGCCCACGAGCAGTACTTC. Translated: CASSPSRAHEQYF.